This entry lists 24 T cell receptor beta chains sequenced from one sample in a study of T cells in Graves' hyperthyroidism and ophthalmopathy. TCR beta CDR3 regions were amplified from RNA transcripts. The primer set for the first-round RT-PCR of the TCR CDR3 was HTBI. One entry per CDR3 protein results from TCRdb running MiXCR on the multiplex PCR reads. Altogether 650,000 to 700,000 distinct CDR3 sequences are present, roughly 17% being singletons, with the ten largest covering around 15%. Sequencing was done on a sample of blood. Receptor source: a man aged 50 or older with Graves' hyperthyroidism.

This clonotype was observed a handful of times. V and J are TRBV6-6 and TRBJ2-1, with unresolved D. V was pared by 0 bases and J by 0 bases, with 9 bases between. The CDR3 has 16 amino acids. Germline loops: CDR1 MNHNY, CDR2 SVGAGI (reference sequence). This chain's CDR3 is CASSYSTYSSYNEQFF. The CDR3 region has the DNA TGTGCCAGCAGTTACTCGACCTATAGCTCCTACAATGAGCAGTTCTTC.

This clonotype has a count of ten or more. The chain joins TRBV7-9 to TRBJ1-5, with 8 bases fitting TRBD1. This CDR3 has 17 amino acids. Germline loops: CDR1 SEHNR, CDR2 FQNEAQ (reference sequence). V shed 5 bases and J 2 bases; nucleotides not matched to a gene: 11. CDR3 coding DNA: TGTGCCAGCAGCAGACTCGGACAGGGTGTGGGCAATCAGCCCCAGCATTTT. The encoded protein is CASSRLGQGVGNQPQHF.

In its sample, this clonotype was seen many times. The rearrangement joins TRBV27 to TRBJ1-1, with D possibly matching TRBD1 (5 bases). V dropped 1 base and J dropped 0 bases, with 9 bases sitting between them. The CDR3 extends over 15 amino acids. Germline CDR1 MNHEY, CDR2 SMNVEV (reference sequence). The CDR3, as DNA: TGTGCCAGCAGTTTATTGCTGGGGGTGAACACTGAAGCTTTCTTT. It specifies CASSLLLGVNTEAFF.

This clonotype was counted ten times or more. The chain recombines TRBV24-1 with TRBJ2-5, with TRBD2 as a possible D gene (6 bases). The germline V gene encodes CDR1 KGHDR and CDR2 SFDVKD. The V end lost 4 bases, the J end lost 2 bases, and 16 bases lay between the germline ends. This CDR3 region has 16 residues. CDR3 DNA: TGTGCCACCAGTGAGAGTCCCCGGGGGAGGCAAGAGACCCAGTACTTC. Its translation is CATSESPRGRQETQYF.

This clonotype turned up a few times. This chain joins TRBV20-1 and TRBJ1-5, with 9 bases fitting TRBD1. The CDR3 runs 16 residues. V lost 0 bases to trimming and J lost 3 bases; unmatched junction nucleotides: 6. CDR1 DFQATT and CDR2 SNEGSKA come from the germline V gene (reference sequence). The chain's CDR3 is CSARETGGTTNQPQHF. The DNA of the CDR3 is TGCAGTGCTAGAGAGACAGGGGGAACAACCAATCAGCCCCAGCATTTT.

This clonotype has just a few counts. The CDR3 is CASSLFLVSTDTQYF. The CDR3 coding sequence is TGCGCCAGCAGCTTGTTTCTAGTTAGCACAGATACGCAGTATTTT. The chain has TRBV5-1 and TRBJ2-3, with D unclear. The CDR3 has 15 amino acids. Germline CDR1 reads SGHRS; CDR2 reads YFSETQ. V was shortened by 1 base and J by 0 bases, with 9 bases between the two germline ends.

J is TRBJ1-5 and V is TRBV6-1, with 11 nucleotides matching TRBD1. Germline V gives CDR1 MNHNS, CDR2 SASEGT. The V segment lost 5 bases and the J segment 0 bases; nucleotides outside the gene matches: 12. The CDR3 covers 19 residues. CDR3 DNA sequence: TGTGCCAGCAGTCGCATCGGGACAGGGGGTACATTTAGCAATCAGCCCCAGCATTTT. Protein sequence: CASSRIGTGGTFSNQPQHF.

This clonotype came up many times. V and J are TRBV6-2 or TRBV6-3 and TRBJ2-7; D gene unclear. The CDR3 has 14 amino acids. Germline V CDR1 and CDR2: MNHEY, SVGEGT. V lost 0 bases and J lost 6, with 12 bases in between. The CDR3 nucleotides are TGTGCCAGCAGTTACTCGGCGAGCCACGGCGAGCAGTACTTC. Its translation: CASSYSASHGEQYF.

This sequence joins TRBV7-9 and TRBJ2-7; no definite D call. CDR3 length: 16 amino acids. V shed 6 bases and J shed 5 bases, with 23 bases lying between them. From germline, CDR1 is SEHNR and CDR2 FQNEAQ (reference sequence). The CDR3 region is CASRRATVVGMNEQYF. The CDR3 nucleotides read TGTGCCAGCAGACGAGCAACAGTAGTGGGTATGAACGAGCAGTACTTC.

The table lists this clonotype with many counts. In DNA form, the CDR3 reads TGTGCCAGCAGTGAAGAGGTGCAGGGAGCCTATGGCTACACCTTC. This gives the protein CASSEEVQGAYGYTF. The V call is TRBV2, the J call TRBJ1-2, with a tentative D call TRBD1 (5 bases). Trimming shortened V by 1 base and J by 4 bases, and 13 bases separated the two germline ends. The CDR3 is made up of 15 amino acids. Looked up from germline, CDR1 is SNHLY and CDR2 is FYNNEI.

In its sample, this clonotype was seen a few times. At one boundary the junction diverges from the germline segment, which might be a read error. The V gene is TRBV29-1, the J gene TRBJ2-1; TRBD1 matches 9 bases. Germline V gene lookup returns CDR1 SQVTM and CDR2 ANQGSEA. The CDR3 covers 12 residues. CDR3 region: CSIDRGGLEQFF. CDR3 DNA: TGCAGCATTGACAGGGGGGGGTTAGAGCAGTTCTTC.

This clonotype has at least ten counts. The CDR3 nucleotides are TGTGCCAGTAGTACCGGACAGATCACTGAAGCTTTCTTT. It encodes CASSTGQITEAFF. The V gene is TRBV19, the J gene TRBJ1-1, with D maybe TRBD1 (6 bases). V was cut by 4 bases and J by 4 bases, with 10 bases left in between. CDR3 length: 13 amino acids. Per the germline V gene, CDR1 is LNHDA and CDR2 is SQIVND (reference sequence).

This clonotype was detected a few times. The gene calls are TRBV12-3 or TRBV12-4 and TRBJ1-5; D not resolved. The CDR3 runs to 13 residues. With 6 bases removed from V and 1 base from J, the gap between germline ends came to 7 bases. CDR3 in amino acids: CASRIMSNQPQHF. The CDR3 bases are TGTGCCAGCAGAATCATGAGCAATCAGCCCCAGCATTTT.

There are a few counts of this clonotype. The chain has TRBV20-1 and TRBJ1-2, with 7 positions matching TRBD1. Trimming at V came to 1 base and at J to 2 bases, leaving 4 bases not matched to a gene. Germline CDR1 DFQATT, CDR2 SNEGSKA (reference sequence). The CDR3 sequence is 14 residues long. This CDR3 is CSARGTGPNYGYTF. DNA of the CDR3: TGCAGTGCTAGAGGGACAGGACCAAACTATGGCTACACCTTC.

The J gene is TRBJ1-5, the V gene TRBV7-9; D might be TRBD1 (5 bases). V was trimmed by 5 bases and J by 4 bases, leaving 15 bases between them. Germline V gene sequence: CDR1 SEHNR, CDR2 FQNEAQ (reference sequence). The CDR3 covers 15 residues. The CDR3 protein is CASSALTEGNQPQHF. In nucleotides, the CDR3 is TGTGCCAGCAGCGCCCTGACGGAGGGGAATCAGCCCCAGCATTTT.

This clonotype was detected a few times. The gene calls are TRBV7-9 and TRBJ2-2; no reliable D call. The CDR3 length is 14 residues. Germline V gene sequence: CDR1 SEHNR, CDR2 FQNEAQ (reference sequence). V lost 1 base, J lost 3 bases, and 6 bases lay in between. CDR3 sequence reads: CASSLDVYTGELFF. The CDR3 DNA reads TGTGCCAGCAGCTTAGATGTGTACACCGGGGAGCTGTTTTTT.

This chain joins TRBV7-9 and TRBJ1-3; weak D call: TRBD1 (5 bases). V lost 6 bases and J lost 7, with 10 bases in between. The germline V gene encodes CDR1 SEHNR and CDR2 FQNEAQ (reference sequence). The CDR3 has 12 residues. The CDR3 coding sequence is TGTGCCAGCAGGCGGGGGAAGAACACCATATATTTT. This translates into CASRRGKNTIYF.

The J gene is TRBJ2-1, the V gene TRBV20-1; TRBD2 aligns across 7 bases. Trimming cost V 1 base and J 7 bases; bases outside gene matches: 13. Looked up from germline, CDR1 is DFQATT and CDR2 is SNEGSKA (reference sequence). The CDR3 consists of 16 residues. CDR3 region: CSARGGTGRNWNEQFF. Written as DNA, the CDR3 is TGCAGTGCTAGAGGAGGGACCGGGAGGAACTGGAATGAGCAGTTCTTC.

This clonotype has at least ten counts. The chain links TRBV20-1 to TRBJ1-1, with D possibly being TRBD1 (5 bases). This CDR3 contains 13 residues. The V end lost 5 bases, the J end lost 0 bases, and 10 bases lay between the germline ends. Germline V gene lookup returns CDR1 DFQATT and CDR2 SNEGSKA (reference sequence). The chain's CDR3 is CSARQLMNTEAFF. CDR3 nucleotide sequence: TGCAGTGCTCGACAGCTAATGAACACTGAAGCTTTCTTT.

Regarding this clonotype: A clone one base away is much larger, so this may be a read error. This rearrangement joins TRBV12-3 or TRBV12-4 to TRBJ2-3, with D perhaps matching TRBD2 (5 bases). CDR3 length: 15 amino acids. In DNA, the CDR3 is TGTGCCAGCAGTTTAGGCGGTCCTAGCACAGATACGCATTATTTT. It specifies CASSLGGPSTDTHYF.

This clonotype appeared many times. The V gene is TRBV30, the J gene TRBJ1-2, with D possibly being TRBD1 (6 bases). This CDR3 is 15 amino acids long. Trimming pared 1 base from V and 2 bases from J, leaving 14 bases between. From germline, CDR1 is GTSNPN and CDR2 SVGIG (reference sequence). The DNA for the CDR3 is TGTGCCTGGAGTGACTTTGGCCAGGGGAACTATGGCTACACCTTC. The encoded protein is CAWSDFGQGNYGYTF.

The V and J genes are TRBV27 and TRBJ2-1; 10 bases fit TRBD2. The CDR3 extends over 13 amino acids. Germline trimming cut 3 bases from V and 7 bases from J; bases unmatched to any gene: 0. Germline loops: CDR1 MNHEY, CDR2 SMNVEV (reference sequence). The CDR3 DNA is TGTGCCAGCAGTTTTAGCGGGAGGAATGAGCAGTTCTTC. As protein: CASSFSGRNEQFF.

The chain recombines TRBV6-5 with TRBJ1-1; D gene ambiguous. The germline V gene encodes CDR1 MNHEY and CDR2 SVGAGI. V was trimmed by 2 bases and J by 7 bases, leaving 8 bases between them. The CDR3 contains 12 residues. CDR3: CASSYPIGEAFF. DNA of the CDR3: TGTGCCAGCAGTTACCCCATCGGTGAAGCTTTCTTT.

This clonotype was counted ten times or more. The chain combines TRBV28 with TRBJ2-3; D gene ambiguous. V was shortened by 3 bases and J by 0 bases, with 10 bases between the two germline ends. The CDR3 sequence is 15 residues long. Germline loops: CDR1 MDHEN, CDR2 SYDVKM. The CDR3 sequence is CASSFDPSSTDTQYF. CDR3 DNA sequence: TGTGCCAGCAGTTTCGATCCTTCTAGCACAGATACGCAGTATTTT.